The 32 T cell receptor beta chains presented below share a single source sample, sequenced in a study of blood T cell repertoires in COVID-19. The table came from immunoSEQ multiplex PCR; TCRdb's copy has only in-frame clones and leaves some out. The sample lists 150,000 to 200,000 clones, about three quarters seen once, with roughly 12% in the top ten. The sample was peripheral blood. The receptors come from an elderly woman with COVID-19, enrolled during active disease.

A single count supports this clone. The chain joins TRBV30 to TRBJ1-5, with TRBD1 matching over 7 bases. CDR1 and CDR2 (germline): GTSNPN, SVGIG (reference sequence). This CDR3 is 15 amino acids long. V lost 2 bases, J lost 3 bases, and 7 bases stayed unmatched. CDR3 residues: CAWSYPGGINQPQHF. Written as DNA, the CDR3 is TGTGCCTGGAGTTACCCAGGGGGGATCAATCAGCCCCAGCATTTT.

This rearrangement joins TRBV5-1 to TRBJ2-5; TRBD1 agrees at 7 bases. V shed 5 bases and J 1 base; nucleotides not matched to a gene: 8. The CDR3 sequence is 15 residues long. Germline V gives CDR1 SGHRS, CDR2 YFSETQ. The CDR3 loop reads CASRYTGVVQETQYF. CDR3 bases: TGCGCCAGCAGGTATACAGGGGTAGTCCAAGAGACCCAGTACTTC.

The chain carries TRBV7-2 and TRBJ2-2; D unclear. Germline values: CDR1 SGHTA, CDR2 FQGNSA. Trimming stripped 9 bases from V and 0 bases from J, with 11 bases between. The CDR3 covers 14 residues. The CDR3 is CASSPYPNTGELFF. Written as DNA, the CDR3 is TGTGCCAGTAGTCCTTACCCGAACACCGGGGAGCTGTTTTTT.

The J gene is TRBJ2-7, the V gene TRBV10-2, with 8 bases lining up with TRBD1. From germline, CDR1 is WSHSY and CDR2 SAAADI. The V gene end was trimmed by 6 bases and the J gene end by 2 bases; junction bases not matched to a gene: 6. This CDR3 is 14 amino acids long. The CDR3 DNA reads TGCGCCAGCAGGGGGACAGGTTCTCCCTACGAGCAGTACTTC. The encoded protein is CASRGTGSPYEQYF.

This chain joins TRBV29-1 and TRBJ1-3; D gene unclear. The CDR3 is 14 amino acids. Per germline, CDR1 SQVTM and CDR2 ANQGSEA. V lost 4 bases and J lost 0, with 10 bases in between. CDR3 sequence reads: CSVAHGDSGNTIYF. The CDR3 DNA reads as TGCAGCGTTGCTCACGGTGACTCTGGAAACACCATATATTTT.

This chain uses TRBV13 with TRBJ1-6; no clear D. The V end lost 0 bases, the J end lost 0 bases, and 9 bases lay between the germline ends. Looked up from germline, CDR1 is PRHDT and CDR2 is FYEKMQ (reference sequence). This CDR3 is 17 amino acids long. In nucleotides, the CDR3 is TGTGCCAGCAGCTTAGGACTCCCGAGCTCCTATAATTCACCCCTCCACTTT. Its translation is CASSLGLPSSYNSPLHF.

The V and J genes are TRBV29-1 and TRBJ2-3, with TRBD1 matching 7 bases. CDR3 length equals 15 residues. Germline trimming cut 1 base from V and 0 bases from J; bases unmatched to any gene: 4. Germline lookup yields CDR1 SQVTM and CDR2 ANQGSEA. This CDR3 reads CSVEVGQASTDTQYF. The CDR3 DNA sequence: TGCAGCGTTGAAGTAGGACAGGCAAGCACAGATACGCAGTATTTT.

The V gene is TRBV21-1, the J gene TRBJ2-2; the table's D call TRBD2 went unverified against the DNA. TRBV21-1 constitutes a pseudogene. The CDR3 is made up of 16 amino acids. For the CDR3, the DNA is TGTGCCAGCAGCAAAGGTATTAGCGGGAGTTCCGGGGAGCTGTTTTTT. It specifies CASSKGISGSSGELFF.

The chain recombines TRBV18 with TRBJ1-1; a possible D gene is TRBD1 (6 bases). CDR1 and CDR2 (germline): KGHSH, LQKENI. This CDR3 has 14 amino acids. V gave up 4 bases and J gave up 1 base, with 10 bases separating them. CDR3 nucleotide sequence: TGTGCCAGCTCACGCGAACAGGGGAACACTGAAGCTTTCTTT. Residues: CASSREQGNTEAFF.

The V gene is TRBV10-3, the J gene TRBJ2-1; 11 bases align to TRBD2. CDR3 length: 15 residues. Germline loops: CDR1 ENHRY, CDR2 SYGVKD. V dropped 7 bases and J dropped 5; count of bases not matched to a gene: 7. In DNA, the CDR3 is TGTGCCATCAACCCGGGACTAGCGGAGGACAATGAGCAGTTCTTC. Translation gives CAINPGLAEDNEQFF.

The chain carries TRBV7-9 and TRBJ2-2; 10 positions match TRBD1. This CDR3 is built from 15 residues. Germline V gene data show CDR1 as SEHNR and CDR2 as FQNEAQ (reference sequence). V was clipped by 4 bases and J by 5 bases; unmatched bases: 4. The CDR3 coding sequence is TGTGCCAGCAGCTCCGGACAGGGGGGGACCGGGGAGCTGTTTTTT. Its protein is CASSSGQGGTGELFF.

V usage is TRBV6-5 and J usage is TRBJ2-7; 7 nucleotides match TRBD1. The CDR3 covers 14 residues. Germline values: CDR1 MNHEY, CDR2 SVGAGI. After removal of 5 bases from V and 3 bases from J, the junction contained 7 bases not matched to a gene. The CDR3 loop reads CASSPTGVVYEQYF. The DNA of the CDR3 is TGTGCCAGCAGTCCCACAGGGGTAGTCTACGAGCAGTACTTC.

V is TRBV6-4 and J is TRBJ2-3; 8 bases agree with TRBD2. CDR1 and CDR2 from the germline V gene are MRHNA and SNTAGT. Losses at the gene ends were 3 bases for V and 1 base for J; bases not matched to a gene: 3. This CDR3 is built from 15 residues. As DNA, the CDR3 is TGTGCCAGCAGTGAAGCGGGAGTGGGCACAGATACGCAGTATTTT. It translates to CASSEAGVGTDTQYF.

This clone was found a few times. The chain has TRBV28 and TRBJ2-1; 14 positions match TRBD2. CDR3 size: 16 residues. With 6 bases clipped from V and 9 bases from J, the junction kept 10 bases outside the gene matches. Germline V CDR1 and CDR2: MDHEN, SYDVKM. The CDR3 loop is CASRGLAGEYRTEQFF. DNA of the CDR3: TGTGCCAGCAGGGGACTAGCGGGGGAGTACCGTACTGAGCAGTTCTTC.

The CDR3 is CASSQTGTPDTQYF. CDR3 coding DNA: TGCGCCAGCAGCCAAACAGGGACCCCAGATACGCAGTATTTT. The rearrangement joins TRBV5-1 to TRBJ2-3; possibly TRBD1 for D (6 bases). The CDR3 is made up of 14 amino acids. Trimming removed 4 bases from V and 4 bases from J, with 13 bases in between. The germline V gene encodes CDR1 SGHRS and CDR2 YFSETQ.

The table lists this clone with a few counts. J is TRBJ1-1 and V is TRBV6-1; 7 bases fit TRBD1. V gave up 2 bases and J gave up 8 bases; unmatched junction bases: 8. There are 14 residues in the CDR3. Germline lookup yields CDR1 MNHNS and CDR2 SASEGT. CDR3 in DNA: TGTGCCAGCAGTGAAACAATACGGACAGGCGAAGCTTTCTTT. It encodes CASSETIRTGEAFF.

DNA for the CDR3: TGTGCCAGCAGTTTAATCCCCCAGTACGAGCAGTACTTC. Protein product: CASSLIPQYEQYF. The chain is built from TRBV12-3 or TRBV12-4 and TRBJ2-7; D is undetermined. The V and J ends lost 2 bases and 4 bases respectively, with 9 bases between them. The CDR3 extends over 13 amino acids.

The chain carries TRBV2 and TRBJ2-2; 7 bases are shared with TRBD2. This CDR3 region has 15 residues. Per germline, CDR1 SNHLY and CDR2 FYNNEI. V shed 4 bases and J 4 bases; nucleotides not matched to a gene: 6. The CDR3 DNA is TGTGCCAGCAGTGGGCTAGCGGTTTTCACCGGGGAGCTGTTTTTT. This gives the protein CASSGLAVFTGELFF.

The CDR3 bases are TGTGCCAGCAGCCCCCTAGGGGCATACAATGAGCAGTTCTTC. It codes for CASSPLGAYNEQFF. The chain couples TRBV3-1 (or the pseudogene TRBV3-2) to TRBJ2-1, with a weak D call TRBD1 (5 bases). Looked up from germline, CDR1 is LGHDT and CDR2 is YNNKEL (reference sequence). This CDR3 has 14 residues. V was clipped by 4 bases and J by 4 bases, with 11 bases between them.

Here the CDR3 reads CASSQGRGGRETQYF. The CDR3 DNA sequence: TGTGCCAGCAGCCAAGGGCGGGGGGGCCGAGAGACCCAGTACTTC. The V and J genes are TRBV7-2 and TRBJ2-5; 9 bases align to TRBD2. The germline V gene has CDR1 SGHTA and CDR2 FQGNSA. Trimming at V came to 5 bases and at J to 4 bases, leaving 8 bases not matched to a gene. CDR3 size: 15 residues.

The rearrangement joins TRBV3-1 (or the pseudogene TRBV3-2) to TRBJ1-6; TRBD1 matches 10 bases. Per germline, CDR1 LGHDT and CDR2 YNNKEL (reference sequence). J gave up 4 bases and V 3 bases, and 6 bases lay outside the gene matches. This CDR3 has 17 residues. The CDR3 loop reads CASSQVLDRGYNSPLHF. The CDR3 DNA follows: TGTGCCAGCAGCCAGGTACTGGACAGGGGGTATAATTCACCCCTCCACTTT.

Here the CDR3 reads CASSWGGGSTEAFF. The CDR3 nucleotides read TGTGCCAGCAGCTGGGGGGGAGGATCCACTGAAGCTTTCTTT. The chain recombines TRBV5-6 with TRBJ1-1; D may be TRBD1 (5 bases). The length of the CDR3 is 14 residues. Trimming removed 3 bases at V and 4 bases at J, with 13 bases between. The germline V gene encodes CDR1 SGHDT and CDR2 YYEEEE.

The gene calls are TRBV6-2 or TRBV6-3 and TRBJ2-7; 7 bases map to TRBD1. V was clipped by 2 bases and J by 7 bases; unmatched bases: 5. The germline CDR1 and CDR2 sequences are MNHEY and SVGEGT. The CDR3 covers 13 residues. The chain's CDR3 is CASSYHSTGEQYF. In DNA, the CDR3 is TGTGCCAGCAGTTACCATTCGACAGGGGAGCAGTACTTC.

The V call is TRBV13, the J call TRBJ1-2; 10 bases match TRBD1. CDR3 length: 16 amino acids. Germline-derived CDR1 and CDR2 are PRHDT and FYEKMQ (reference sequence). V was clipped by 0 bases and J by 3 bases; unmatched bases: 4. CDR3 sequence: CASSLGTGGDDYGYTF. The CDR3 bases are TGTGCCAGCAGCTTAGGGACAGGGGGCGACGACTATGGCTACACCTTC.

CDR3 protein: CASSFDRDRANYGYTF. CDR3 nucleotides: TGTGCCAGCAGCTTCGACAGGGATCGGGCTAACTATGGCTACACCTTC. The rearrangement uses TRBV7-9 and TRBJ1-2, with TRBD1 matching over 7 bases. V lost 3 bases to trimming and J lost 0 bases; unmatched junction nucleotides: 7. CDR3 size: 16 residues. The germline CDR1 and CDR2 sequences are SEHNR and FQNEAQ (reference sequence).

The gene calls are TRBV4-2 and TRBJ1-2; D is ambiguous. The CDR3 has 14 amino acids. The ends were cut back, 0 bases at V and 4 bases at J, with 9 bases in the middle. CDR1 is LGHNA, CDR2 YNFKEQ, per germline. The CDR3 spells CASSQDNQVYGYTF. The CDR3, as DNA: TGTGCCAGCAGCCAAGATAACCAGGTCTATGGCTACACCTTC.

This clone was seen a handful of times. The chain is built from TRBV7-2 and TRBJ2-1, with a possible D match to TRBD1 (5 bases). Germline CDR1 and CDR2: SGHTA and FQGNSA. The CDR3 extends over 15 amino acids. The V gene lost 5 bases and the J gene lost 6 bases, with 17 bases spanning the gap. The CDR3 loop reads CASSTRWGSPNEQFF. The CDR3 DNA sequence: TGTGCCAGCAGCACCCGGTGGGGCAGTCCCAATGAGCAGTTCTTC.

The CDR3: CASSSNRDTSNSPLHF. The CDR3 nucleotides are TGTGCCAGCAGTTCCAACCGGGACACATCCAATTCACCCCTCCACTTT. The chain uses TRBV6-6 and TRBJ1-6; possibly TRBD1 for D (6 bases). Germline V gene lookup returns CDR1 MNHNY and CDR2 SVGAGI (reference sequence). The CDR3 is 16 residues long. The ends were cut back, 4 bases at V and 7 bases at J, with 17 bases in the middle.

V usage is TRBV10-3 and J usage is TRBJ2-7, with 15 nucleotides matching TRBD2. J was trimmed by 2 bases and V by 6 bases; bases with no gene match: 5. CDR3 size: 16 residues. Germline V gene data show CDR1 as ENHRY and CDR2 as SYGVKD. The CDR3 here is CAIRGLAGGSTYEQYF. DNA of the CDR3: TGTGCCATCAGGGGACTAGCGGGGGGCAGCACCTACGAGCAGTACTTC.

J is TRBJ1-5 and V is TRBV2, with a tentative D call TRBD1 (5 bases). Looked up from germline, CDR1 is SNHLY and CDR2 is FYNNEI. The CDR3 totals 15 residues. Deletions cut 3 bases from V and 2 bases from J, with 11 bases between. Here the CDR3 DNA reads TGTGCCAGCAGTGAGTGGGGCTTGGGCAATCAGCCCCAGCATTTT. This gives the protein CASSEWGLGNQPQHF.

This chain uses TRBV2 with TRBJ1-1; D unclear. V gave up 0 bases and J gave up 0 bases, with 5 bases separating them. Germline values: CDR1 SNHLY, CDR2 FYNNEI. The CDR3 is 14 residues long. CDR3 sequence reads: CASSEARVNTEAFF. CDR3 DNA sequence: TGTGCCAGCAGTGAAGCGCGTGTGAACACTGAAGCTTTCTTT.

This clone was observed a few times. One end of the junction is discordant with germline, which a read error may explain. The CDR3 region has the DNA TGTGCCAGCAGCTATAGACTAGCGGGGGGGCCTTGG. Its protein is CASSYRLAGGPW. The genes are TRBV5-8 and TRBJ2-3; 14 bases agree with TRBD2. The CDR3 extends over 12 amino acids. Per germline, CDR1 SGHTS and CDR2 YDEGEE. Drawing the rest from reference TRBV5-8 and TRBJ2-3, the complete variable domain is EAGVTQSPTHLIKTRGQQATLRCSPISGHTSVYWYQQALGLGLQFLLWYDEGEERNRGNFPPRFSGRQFPNYSSELNVNALELEDSALYLCASSYRLAGGPWGPGTRLTVL.